This T cell receptor (beta chain) comes out of a study of graft-versus-host responses after intestinal transplantation (dated by TCRdb to the early 2020s). With respect to the entire study: The transplants that recipients received were multivisceral, liver-intestinal, or isolated intestinal. Every recipient was given anti-thymocyte globulin induction, followed by about three years of maintenance tacrolimus and steroids. Graft-versus-host and host-versus-graft alloreactive T cell clones were tracked in the graft, circulation and bone marrow after intestinal transplantation using bulk TCR-beta CDR3 sequencing. To identify alloreactive clones, pre-transplant mixed lymphocyte reaction products were sequenced and compared with unstimulated pre-transplant donor and recipient T cells. The cohort enrolled some 25 intestinal transplant recipients including one retransplant, and a few patients lacking pretransplant specimens were excluded. A peak of at least 4% donor T cells among recipient peripheral blood mononuclear cells was the definition used for donor T cell macrochimerism. Rather than being sequenced by the commercial service, samples from a few later patients were sequenced in-house on an Illumina MiSeq and processed with MiXCR.

Cut back by 3 bases and 2 bases, the V and J ends lie 14 bases apart. Per the germline V gene, SGDLS is the CDR1 and YYNGEE is the CDR2. The CDR3 goes from the cysteine to the phenylalanine over 15 residues. Only the CDR3 DNA is retained, 45 bases long and in frame from the first base. Library preparation was by the immunoSEQ multiplex PCR assay. For most patients, high-throughput TCR-beta CDR3 sequencing of genomic DNA was performed by Adaptive Biotechnologies. As for the authors' bioinformatics: Adaptive's ImmunoSEQ software was the source of the TCR sequencing data for 18 patients, while a few other patients were processed with MiXCR and VDJtools. CDR3 nucleotide sequences shared by donor and recipient were removed because the origin of these sequences could not be assigned. To be classed as alloreactive, a clone needed at least 2-fold expansion over unstimulated cells and a minimum CFSE-low frequency of 0.002% (template counts) or 0.001% (read counts). A clone was considered mappable if detected in the sequenced pre-transplant spleen, lymph node, or MLR CFSE-low populations of the donor or recipient. The cumulative frequency of alloreactive clones was calculated as a percentage of all sequences, weighted by copy number. This immuneACCESS table, as held by TCRdb, lists in-frame sequences with V and J called but not all clones. Of the missing ones, under half trace to an unresolved V gene in checked studies; the others have no known cause. The D gene and trimming were derived from the DNA, and the V and J assignments and clone size from that table. This sample comprises around 50,000 clones, roughly 90% of them detected only once. Roughly 1.5% of the sample comes from the top ten.

Findings and caveats that apply to the study as a whole: Early after transplant, peak levels of circulating GvH clones were associated with declines in HvG clones. Patients with donor T cell macrochimerism had high GvH to HvG T cell clonal ratios in their allografts. Conclusions were limited by the relatively low number and heterogeneity of intestinal transplant patients. GvH clones were found in recipient bone marrow, and some of the GvH clones appeared earlier in ileal mucosa or blood, which is consistent with an intestinal mucosal origin.

As to this clone: The specificity of this receptor is unknown. No clone much larger than this one lies a single base away; base qualities are absent.

Blood samples were collected up to 4 times in the first month after transplant and then at least monthly when available. The sample here was PBMCs, taken 26 days after transplant. The rearranged segments are TRBV9 and TRBJ2-5; the best D guess is TRBD1, with 5 bases matching. This receptor was identified in a human patient who received an intestinal transplant, so some T cells may come from the graft donor. The nucleotide sequence is TGTGCCAGCAGCGCGCATGGGGCGAAACAAGAGACCCAGTACTTC. Translated, it gives CASSAHGAKQETQYF. Here the CDR3 is joined to the reference TRBV9 and TRBJ2-5 genes, and the full variable domain is: DSGVTQTPKHLITATGQRVTLRCSPRSGDLSVYWYQQSLDQGLQFLIQYYNGEERAKGNILERFSAQQFPDLHSELNLSSLELGDSALYFCASSAHGAKQETQYFGPGTRLLVL.